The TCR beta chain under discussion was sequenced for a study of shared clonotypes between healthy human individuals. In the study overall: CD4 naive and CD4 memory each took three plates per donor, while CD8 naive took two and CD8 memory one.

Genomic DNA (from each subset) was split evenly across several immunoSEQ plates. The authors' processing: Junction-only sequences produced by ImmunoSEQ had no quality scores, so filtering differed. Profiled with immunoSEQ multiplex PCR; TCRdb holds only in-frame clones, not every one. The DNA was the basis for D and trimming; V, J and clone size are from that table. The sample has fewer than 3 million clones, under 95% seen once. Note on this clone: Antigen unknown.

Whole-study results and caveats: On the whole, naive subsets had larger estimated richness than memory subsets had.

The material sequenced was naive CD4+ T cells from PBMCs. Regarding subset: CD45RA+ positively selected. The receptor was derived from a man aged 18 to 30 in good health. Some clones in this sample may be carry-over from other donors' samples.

This chain's CDR3 is CASSLGWSDTQYF. DNA for the CDR3: TGTGCCAGCAGTCTGGGGTGGTCAGATACGCAGTATTTT. The genes are TRBV2 and TRBJ2-3; D is uncertain. Germline CDR1 and CDR2: SNHLY and FYNNEI. V was trimmed by 5 bases and J by 4 bases, leaving 10 bases between them. This CDR3 contains 13 residues.